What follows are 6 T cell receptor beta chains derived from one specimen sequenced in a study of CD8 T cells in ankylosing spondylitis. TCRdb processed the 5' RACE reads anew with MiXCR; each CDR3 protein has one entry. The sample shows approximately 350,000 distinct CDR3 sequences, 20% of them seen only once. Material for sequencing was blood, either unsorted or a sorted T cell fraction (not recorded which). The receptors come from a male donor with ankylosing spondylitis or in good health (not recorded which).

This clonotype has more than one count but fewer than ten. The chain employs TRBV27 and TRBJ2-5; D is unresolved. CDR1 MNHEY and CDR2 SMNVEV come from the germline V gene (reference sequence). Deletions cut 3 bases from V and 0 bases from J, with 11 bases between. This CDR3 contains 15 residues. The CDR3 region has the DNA TGTGCCAGCAGTTTCGAACAGAACTACCAAGAGACCCAGTACTTC. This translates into CASSFEQNYQETQYF.

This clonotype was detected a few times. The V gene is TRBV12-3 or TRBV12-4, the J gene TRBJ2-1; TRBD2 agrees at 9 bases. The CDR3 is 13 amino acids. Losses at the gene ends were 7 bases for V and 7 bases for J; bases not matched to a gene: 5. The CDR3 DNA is TGTGCCAGCATCTCGCGGGGGGGAAATGAGCAGTTCTTC. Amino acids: CASISRGGNEQFF.

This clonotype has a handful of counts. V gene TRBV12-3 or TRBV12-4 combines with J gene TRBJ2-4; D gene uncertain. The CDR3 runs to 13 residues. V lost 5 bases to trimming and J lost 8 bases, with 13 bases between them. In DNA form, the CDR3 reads TGTGCCAGCAGTGACCCATTCGAAGACATTCAGTACTTC. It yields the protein CASSDPFEDIQYF.

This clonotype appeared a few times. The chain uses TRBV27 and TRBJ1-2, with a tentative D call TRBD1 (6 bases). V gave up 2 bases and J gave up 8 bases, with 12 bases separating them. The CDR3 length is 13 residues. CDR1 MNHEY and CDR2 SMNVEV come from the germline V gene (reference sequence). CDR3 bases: TGTGCCAGCAGTTTAGGGCAGGGGCAAGGCTACACCTTC. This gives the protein CASSLGQGQGYTF.

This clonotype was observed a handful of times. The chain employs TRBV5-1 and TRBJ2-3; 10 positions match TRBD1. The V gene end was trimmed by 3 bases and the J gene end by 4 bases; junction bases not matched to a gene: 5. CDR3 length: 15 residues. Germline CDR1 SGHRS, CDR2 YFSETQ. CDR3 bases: TGCGCCAGCAGCTGGGACAGGGGTGTTGCAGATACGCAGTATTTT. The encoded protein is CASSWDRGVADTQYF.

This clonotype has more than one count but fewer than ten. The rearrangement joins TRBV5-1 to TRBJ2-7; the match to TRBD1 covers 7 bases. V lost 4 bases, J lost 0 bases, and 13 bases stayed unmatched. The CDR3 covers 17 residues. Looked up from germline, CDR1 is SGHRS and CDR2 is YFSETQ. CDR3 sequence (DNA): TGCGCCAGCAGCGAATATCCGGGACAGTCTAGCTCCTACGAGCAGTACTTC. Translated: CASSEYPGQSSSYEQYF.